Listed here are 10 T cell receptor beta chains from one sample, sequenced in a study of T cells in localized non-small cell lung cancer. Measured with immunoSEQ multiplex PCR; TCRdb has only the in-frame clones, and not every one. The sample contains 30,000 to 35,000 clones, 70% to 90% of which appear only once. Sample: peripheral blood, taken before any cancer treatment. The receptors originated from a female donor at least 60 years old with stage I lung adenocarcinoma.

This chain links TRBV19 with TRBJ2-6; TRBD1 aligns across 7 bases. The ends lost 4 bases at V and 4 bases at J; junction bases unmatched: 4. Germline CDR1 reads LNHDA; CDR2 reads SQIVND (reference sequence). The CDR3 is made up of 15 amino acids. Written as DNA, the CDR3 is TGTGCCAGTAGTAGCACAGGGGTCGGGGCCAACGTCCTGACTTTC. It codes for CASSSTGVGANVLTF.

This clone occurred a few times. The rearrangement joins TRBV10-3 to TRBJ1-3; 7 bases map to TRBD1. This CDR3 is 14 amino acids long. V shed 11 bases, J shed 4 bases, and the junction held 11 bases outside the gene matches. The germline V gene has CDR1 ENHRY and CDR2 SYGVKD. CDR3 protein: CASSGTVGGNTIYF. CDR3 in DNA: TGTGCCTCTTCCGGGACAGTCGGAGGAAACACCATATATTTT.

The V gene is TRBV15, the J gene TRBJ2-7, with D hard to call. The V end lost 9 bases, the J end lost 5 bases, and 20 bases lay between the germline ends. CDR1 and CDR2 from the germline V gene are LNHNV and YYDKDF (reference sequence). The CDR3 spans 14 residues. The DNA for the CDR3 is TGTGCCACGAGCCTTACCCTTAAGGGCCACGAGCAGTACTTC. It encodes CATSLTLKGHEQYF.

The chain uses TRBV10-3 and TRBJ1-2; D is undetermined. The CDR3 has 13 amino acids. Germline V lookup: CDR1 ENHRY, CDR2 SYGVKD. V gave up 10 bases and J gave up 1 base, with 13 bases separating them. CDR3 sequence: CATEGTINYGYTF. DNA for the CDR3: TGTGCCACTGAGGGAACGATTAACTATGGCTACACCTTC.

The gene calls are TRBV28 and TRBJ2-1, with TRBD1 matching 9 bases. The J segment lost 1 base and the V segment lost 5 bases, leaving 9 bases of the junction unmatched. The CDR3 has 17 residues. The germline V gene has CDR1 MDHEN and CDR2 SYDVKM. In nucleotides, the CDR3 is TGTGCCAGCAGTGAACAGGGGGCGACCTCTTCCTACAATGAGCAGTTCTTC. It translates to CASSEQGATSSYNEQFF.

This rearrangement joins TRBV27 to TRBJ1-1; 7 bases line up with TRBD1. There are 15 residues in the CDR3. Germline trimming cut 4 bases from V and 5 bases from J; bases unmatched to any gene: 10. From germline, CDR1 is MNHEY and CDR2 SMNVEV (reference sequence). CDR3 sequence reads: CASSSQTGSLTEAFF. CDR3 nucleotide sequence: TGTGCCAGCAGTTCTCAGACAGGGTCGTTGACTGAAGCTTTCTTT.

The CDR3 nucleotides are TGCGCCAGCAGCTTTTTCCAGGGATCCTCGGGGAACACTGAAGCTTTCTTT. Protein sequence: CASSFFQGSSGNTEAFF. The V gene is TRBV5-1, the J gene TRBJ1-1; D might be TRBD1 (5 bases). This CDR3 is built from 17 residues. From germline, CDR1 is SGHRS and CDR2 YFSETQ. V shed 2 bases and J shed 1 base, with 18 bases lying between them.

The CDR3 spells CAWSDSPFGYTF. DNA for the CDR3: TGTGCCTGGAGTGATTCGCCTTTCGGCTACACCTTC. The chain couples TRBV30 to TRBJ1-2; D gene ambiguous. This CDR3 region has 12 residues. In germline, CDR1 is GTSNPN, CDR2 SVGIG (reference sequence). The V end lost 1 base, the J end lost 8 bases, and 11 bases lay between the germline ends.

The chain carries TRBV6-5 and TRBJ1-2; unclear D gene. The CDR3 contains 13 residues. Germline V gene data show CDR1 as MNHEY and CDR2 as SVGAGI. The V gene lost 3 bases and the J gene lost 3 bases, with 8 bases spanning the gap. The CDR3 DNA follows: TGTGCCAGCAGTTATGAGAGGGACTATGGCTACACCTTC. As protein: CASSYERDYGYTF.

The genes are TRBV5-6 and TRBJ2-2; perhaps TRBD2 as D (6 bases). The V end lost 0 bases, the J end lost 4 bases, and 10 bases lay between the germline ends. The CDR3 has 15 amino acids. Germline values: CDR1 SGHDT, CDR2 YYEEEE. The CDR3 region has the DNA TGTGCCAGCAGCTTGGGTGGGAGGCCCACCGGGGAGCTGTTTTTT. The encoded protein is CASSLGGRPTGELFF. The variable domain in full, with the rest retrieved from reference TRBV5-6 and TRBJ2-2, is DAGVTQSPTHLIKTRGQQVTLRCSPKSGHDTVSWYQQALGQGPQFIFQYYEEEERQRGNFPDRFSGHQFPNYSSELNVNALLLGDSALYLCASSLGGRPTGELFFGEGSRLTVL.